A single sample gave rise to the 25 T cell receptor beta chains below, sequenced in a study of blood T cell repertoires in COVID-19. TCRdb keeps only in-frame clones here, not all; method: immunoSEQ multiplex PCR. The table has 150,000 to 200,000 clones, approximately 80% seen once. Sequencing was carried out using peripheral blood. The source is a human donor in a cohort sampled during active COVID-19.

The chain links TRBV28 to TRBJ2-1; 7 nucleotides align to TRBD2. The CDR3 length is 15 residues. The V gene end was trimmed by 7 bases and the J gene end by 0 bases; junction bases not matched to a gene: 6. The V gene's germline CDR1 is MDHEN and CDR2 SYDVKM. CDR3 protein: CASTEGGNSYNEQFF. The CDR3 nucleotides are TGTGCCAGCACGGAGGGAGGGAACTCCTACAATGAGCAGTTCTTC.

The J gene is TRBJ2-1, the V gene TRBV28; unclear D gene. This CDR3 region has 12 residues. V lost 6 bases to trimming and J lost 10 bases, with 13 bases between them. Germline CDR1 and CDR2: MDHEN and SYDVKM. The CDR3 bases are TGTGCCAGCAGCACTAACCGACTCGAGCAGTTCTTC. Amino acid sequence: CASSTNRLEQFF.

CDR3 sequence reads: CAAGTGDSQPQHF. CDR3 bases: TGTGCCGCCGGGACAGGGGATTCTCAGCCCCAGCATTTT. The genes are TRBV10-3 and TRBJ1-5, with 10 bases aligning to TRBD1. The CDR3 length is 13 residues. The V gene end was trimmed by 11 bases and the J gene end by 6 bases; junction bases not matched to a gene: 7. Germline CDR1 reads ENHRY; CDR2 reads SYGVKD.

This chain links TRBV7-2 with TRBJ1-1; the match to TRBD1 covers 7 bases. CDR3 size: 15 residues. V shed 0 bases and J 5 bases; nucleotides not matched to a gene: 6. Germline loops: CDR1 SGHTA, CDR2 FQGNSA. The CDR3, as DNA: TGTGCCAGCAGCTTAGCTAAGGGGGCGCGAACTGAAGCTTTCTTT. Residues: CASSLAKGARTEAFF.

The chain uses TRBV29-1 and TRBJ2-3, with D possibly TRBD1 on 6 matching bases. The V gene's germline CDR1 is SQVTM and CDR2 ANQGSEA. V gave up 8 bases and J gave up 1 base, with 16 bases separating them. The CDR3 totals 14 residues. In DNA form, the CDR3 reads TGCAGCACAGCAGGGGACGGTGGCACAGATACGCAGTATTTT. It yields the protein CSTAGDGGTDTQYF.

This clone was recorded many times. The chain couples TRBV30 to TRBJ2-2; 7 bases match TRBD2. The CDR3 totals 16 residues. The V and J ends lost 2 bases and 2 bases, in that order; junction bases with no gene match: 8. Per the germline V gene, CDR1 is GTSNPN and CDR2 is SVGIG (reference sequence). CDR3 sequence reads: CAWSSAGDLNTGELFF. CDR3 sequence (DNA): TGTGCCTGGAGTTCCGCGGGGGACCTTAACACCGGGGAGCTGTTTTTT.

CDR3 sequence reads: CASSLPGLAAPSTDTQYF. The DNA of the CDR3 is TGTGCCAGCAGCTTACCGGGACTAGCGGCTCCAAGCACAGATACGCAGTATTTT. V usage is TRBV5-6 and J usage is TRBJ2-3; TRBD2 matches 11 bases. Germline CDR1 is SGHDT and CDR2 is YYEEEE. V dropped 2 bases and J dropped 0; count of bases not matched to a gene: 8. The CDR3 is 18 amino acids. The entire variable domain, with the rest obtained from reference TRBV5-6 and TRBJ2-3, is as follows: DAGVTQSPTHLIKTRGQQVTLRCSPKSGHDTVSWYQQALGQGPQFIFQYYEEEERQRGNFPDRFSGHQFPNYSSELNVNALLLGDSALYLCASSLPGLAAPSTDTQYFGPGTRLTVL.

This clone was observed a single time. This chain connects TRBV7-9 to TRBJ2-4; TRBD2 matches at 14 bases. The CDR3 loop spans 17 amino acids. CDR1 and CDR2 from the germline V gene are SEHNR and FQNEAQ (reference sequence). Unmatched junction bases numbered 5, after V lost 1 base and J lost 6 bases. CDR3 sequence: CASSLGTSGRTINIQYF. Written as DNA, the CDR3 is TGTGCCAGCAGCTTAGGGACTAGCGGGAGGACTATAAACATTCAGTACTTC.

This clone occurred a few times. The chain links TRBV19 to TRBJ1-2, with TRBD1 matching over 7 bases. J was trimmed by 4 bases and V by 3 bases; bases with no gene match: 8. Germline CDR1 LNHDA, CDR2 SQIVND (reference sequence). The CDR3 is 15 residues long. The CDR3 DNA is TGTGCCAGTAGTATCGGGGACAGCCGACTCTATGGCTACACCTTC. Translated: CASSIGDSRLYGYTF.

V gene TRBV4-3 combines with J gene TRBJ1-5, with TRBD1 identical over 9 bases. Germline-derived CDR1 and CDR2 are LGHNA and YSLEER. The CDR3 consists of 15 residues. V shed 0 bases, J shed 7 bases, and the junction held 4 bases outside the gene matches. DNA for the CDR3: TGCGCCAGCAGCCAAGAAAGGACAGGGGTCCAGCCCCAGCATTTT. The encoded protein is CASSQERTGVQPQHF.

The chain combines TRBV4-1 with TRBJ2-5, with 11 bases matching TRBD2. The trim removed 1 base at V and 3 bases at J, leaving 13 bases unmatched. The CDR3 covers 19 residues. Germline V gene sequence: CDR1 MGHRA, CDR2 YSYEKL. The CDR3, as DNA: TGCGCCAGCAGCCAAGTGTTAGCGTCTAGCGGGAGGTTGAAAGAGACCCAGTACTTC. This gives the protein CASSQVLASSGRLKETQYF.

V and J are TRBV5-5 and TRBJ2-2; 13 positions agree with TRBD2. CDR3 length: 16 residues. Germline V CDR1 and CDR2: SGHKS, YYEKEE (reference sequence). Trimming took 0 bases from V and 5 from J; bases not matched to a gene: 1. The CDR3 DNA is TGTGCCAGCAGCTTGGGACTAGCGGGAGGAACCGGGGAGCTGTTTTTT. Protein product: CASSLGLAGGTGELFF. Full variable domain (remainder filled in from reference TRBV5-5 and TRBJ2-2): DAGVTQSPTHLIKTRGQQVTLRCSPISGHKSVSWYQQVLGQGPQFIFQYYEKEERGRGNFPDRFSARQFPNYSSELNVNALLLGDSALYLCASSLGLAGGTGELFFGEGSRLTVL.

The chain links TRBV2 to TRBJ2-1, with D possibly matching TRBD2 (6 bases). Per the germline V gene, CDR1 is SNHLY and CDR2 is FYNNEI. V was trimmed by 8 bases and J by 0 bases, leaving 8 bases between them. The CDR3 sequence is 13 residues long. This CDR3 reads CASRGISYNEQFF. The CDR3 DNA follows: TGTGCCAGCCGGGGGATCTCCTACAATGAGCAGTTCTTC.

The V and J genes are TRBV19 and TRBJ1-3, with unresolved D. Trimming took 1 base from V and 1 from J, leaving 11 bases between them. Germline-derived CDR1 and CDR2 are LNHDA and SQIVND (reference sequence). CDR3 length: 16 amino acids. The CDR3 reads CASSIGGARSGNTIYF. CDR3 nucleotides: TGTGCCAGTAGTATAGGAGGAGCGAGATCTGGAAACACCATATATTTT.

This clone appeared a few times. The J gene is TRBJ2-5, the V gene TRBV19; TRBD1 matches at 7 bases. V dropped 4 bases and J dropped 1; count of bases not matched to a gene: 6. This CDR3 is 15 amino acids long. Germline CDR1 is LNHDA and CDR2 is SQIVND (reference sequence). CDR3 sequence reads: CASSKGQATQETQYF. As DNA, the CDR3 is TGTGCCAGTAGTAAAGGACAGGCGACCCAAGAGACCCAGTACTTC.

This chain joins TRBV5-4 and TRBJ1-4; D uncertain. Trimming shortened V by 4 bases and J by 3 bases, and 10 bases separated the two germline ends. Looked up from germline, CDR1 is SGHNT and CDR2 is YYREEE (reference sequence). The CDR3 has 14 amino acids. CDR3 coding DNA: TGTGCCAGCAGCCGCCCAGGTTCTAATGAAAAACTGTTTTTT. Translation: CASSRPGSNEKLFF.

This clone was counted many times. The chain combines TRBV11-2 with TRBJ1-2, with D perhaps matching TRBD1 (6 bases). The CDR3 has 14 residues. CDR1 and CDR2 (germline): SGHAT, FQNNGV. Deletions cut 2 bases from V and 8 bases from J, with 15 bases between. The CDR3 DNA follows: TGTGCCAGCAGCTTATCTCAGGGGCGCGGCGGCTACACCTTC. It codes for CASSLSQGRGGYTF.

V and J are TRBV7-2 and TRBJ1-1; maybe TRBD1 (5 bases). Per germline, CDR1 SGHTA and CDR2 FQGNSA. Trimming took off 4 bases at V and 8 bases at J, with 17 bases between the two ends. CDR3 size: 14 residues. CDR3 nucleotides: TGTGCCAGCAGCTACCCGGGGAGGGGTTCAGAAGCTTTCTTT. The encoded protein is CASSYPGRGSEAFF. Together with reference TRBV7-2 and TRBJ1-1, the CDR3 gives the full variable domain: GAGVSQSPSNKVTEKGKDVELRCDPISGHTALYWYRQSLGQGLEFLIYFQGNSAPDKSGLPSDRFSAERTGGSVSTLTIQRTQQEDSAVYLCASSYPGRGSEAFFGQGTRLTVV.

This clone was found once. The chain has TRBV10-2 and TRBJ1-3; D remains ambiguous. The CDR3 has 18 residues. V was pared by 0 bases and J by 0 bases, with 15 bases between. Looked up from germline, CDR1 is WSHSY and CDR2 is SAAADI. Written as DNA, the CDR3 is TGCGCCAGCAGTGAGTCGAGGCAGACTTTCAGCTCTGGAAACACCATATATTTT. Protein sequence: CASSESRQTFSSGNTIYF.

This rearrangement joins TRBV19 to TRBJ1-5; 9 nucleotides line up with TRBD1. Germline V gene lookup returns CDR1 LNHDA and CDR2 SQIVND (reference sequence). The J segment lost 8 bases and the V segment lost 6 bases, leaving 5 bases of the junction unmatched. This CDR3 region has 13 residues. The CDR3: CASSGTGREPQHF. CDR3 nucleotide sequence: TGTGCCAGTAGCGGGACAGGGAGAGAGCCCCAGCATTTT.

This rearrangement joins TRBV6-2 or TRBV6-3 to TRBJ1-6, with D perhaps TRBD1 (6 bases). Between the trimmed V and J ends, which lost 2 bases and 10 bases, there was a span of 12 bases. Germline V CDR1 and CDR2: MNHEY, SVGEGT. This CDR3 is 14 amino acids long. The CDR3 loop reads CASSYGQGMSPLHF. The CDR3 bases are TGTGCCAGCAGTTACGGGCAGGGGATGTCACCCCTCCACTTT.

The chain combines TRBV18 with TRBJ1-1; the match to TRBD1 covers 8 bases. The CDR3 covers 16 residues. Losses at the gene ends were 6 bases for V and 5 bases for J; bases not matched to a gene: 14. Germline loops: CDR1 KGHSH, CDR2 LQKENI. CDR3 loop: CASSLKATGGGTEAFF. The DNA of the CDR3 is TGTGCCAGCTCCCTCAAGGCCACAGGGGGAGGGACTGAAGCTTTCTTT.

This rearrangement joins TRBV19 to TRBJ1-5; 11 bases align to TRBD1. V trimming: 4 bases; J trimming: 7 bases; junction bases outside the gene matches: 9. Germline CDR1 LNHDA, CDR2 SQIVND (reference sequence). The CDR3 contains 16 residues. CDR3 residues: CASSTWTGGEGQPQHF. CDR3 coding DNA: TGTGCCAGTAGTACCTGGACAGGGGGCGAAGGCCAGCCCCAGCATTTT.

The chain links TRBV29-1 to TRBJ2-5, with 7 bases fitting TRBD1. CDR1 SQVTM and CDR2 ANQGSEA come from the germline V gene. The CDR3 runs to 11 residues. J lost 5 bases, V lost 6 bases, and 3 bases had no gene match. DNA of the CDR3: TGCAGCGTGACAGGGTTGGAGACCCAGTACTTC. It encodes CSVTGLETQYF.

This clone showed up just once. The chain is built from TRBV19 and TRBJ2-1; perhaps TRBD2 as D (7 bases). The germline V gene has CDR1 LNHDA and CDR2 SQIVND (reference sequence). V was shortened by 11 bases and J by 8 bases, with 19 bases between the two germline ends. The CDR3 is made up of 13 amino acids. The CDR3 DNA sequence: TGTGCCTCCCAGGGGAGGGGGGTCGATGAGCAGTTCTTC. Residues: CASQGRGVDEQFF.